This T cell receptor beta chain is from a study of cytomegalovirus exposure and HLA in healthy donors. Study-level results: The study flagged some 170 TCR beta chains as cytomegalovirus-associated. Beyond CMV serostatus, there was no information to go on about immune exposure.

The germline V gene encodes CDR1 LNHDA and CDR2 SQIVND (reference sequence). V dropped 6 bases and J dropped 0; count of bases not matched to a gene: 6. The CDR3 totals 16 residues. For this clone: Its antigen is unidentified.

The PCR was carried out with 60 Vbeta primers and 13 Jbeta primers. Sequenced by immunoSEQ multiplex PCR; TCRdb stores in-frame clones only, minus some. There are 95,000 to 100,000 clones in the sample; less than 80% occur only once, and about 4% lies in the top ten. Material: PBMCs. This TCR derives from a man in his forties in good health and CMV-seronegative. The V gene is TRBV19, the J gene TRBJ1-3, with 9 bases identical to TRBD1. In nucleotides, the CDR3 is TGTGCCAGTAGCCCCGGACAGGGGATCTCTGGAAACACCATATATTTT. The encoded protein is CASSPGQGISGNTIYF.